The next 29 T cell receptor beta chains were all read from a single sample in a study of blood T cell repertoires in COVID-19. Libraries were prepared by immunoSEQ multiplex PCR; TCRdb keeps only in-frame clonotypes and omits some of them. The top ten hold 30% to 45% of the sample, which has 25,000 to 30,000 clones, about 80% seen once. The sample comprised peripheral blood. The receptors were sampled from a man between 65 and 85 years old with acute or convalescent COVID-19.

The count of this clone is one. V is TRBV10-2 and J is TRBJ1-6; D is ambiguous. The germline CDR1 and CDR2 sequences are WSHSY and SAAADI. Deletions cut 4 bases from V and 4 bases from J, with 8 bases between. The CDR3 runs 14 residues. CDR3 in DNA: TGCGCCAGCAGTGCCACGGAGTATAATTCACCCCTCCACTTT. Residues: CASSATEYNSPLHF.

The chain joins TRBV12-3 or TRBV12-4 to TRBJ1-2; TRBD1 matches 7 bases. V was clipped by 6 bases and J by 6 bases; unmatched bases: 7. The CDR3 spans 13 residues. The CDR3 bases are TGTGCCAGCAGCGAGAGGACAGGTGATGGCTACACCTTC. Its translation: CASSERTGDGYTF.

The rearrangement uses TRBV27 and TRBJ2-1, with 7 positions matching TRBD2. The ends lost 6 bases at V and 1 base at J; junction bases unmatched: 3. Germline V lookup: CDR1 MNHEY, CDR2 SMNVEV (reference sequence). This CDR3 has 14 amino acids. CDR3 loop: CASRLRESYNEQFF. The DNA for the CDR3 is TGTGCCAGCAGATTGCGGGAGTCCTACAATGAGCAGTTCTTC.

The rearrangement links TRBV5-1 to TRBJ1-6; D might be TRBD1 (5 bases). Germline CDR1 reads SGHRS; CDR2 reads YFSETQ. The length of the CDR3 is 14 residues. Trimming pared 2 bases from V and 10 bases from J, leaving 13 bases between. This CDR3 reads CASSLEQVGSPLHF. CDR3 in DNA: TGCGCCAGCAGCTTAGAACAGGTCGGGTCACCCCTCCACTTT. The complete variable domain, with remaining parts taken from reference TRBV5-1 and TRBJ1-6, reads KAGVTQTPRYLIKTRGQQVTLSCSPISGHRSVSWYQQTPGQGLQFLFEYFSETQRNKGNFPGRFSGRQFSNSRSEMNVSTLELGDSALYLCASSLEQVGSPLHFGNGTRLTVT.

In its sample, this clone was seen once. The chain has TRBV18 and TRBJ1-1, with D hard to call. Germline CDR1 KGHSH, CDR2 LQKENI. There are 13 residues in the CDR3. Trimming stripped 3 bases from V and 1 base from J, with 6 bases between. The CDR3 protein is CASSPGTNTEAFF. CDR3 in DNA: TGTGCCAGCTCACCTGGCACGAACACTGAAGCTTTCTTT.

This clone has a handful of counts. V usage is TRBV7-2 and J usage is TRBJ1-5; 7 bases agree with TRBD1. CDR3 length equals 14 residues. J lost 2 bases, V lost 3 bases, and 1 base had no gene match. The germline V gene encodes CDR1 SGHTA and CDR2 FQGNSA. In DNA form, the CDR3 reads TGTGCCAGCAGCTTCAGGGGGGGCAATCAGCCCCAGCATTTT. It codes for CASSFRGGNQPQHF.

The chain combines TRBV6-5 with TRBJ2-3, with D unclear. The V and J ends lost 6 bases and 0 bases respectively, with 10 bases between them. CDR3 size: 14 residues. Germline V lookup: CDR1 MNHEY, CDR2 SVGAGI. CDR3 sequence: CASRFTESTDTQYF. CDR3 bases: TGTGCCAGCAGGTTTACGGAGAGCACAGATACGCAGTATTTT.

J is TRBJ1-2 and V is TRBV15, with TRBD1 as a possible D gene (5 bases). Trimming cost V 0 bases and J 7 bases, with 15 bases left between them. CDR1 is LNHNV and CDR2 is YYDKDF in the germline V gene (reference sequence). The CDR3 is 15 residues long. The CDR3 sequence is CATSRDPGIRGGYTF. CDR3 DNA: TGTGCCACCAGCAGAGATCCAGGGATAAGGGGTGGCTACACCTTC.

The J gene is TRBJ1-2, the V gene TRBV7-3; TRBD1 matches 10 bases. The CDR3 runs 14 residues. V shed 4 bases and J 4 bases; nucleotides not matched to a gene: 3. The V gene's germline CDR1 is SGHTA and CDR2 FQGTGA. The CDR3 sequence is CASSSGTGAYGYTF. CDR3 sequence (DNA): TGTGCCAGCAGCTCTGGGACAGGGGCCTATGGCTACACCTTC.

The chain couples TRBV18 to TRBJ1-5; 11 positions match TRBD1. V lost 4 bases, J lost 7 bases, and 6 bases stayed unmatched. The CDR3 consists of 15 residues. Germline V CDR1 and CDR2: KGHSH, LQKENI. CDR3 DNA sequence: TGTGCCAGCTCACAGGACAGGGGGCGCGGACAGCCCCAGCATTTT. It codes for CASSQDRGRGQPQHF.

The V call is TRBV7-8, the J call TRBJ2-7; 10 positions agree with TRBD2. The CDR3 runs 18 residues. Germline trimming cut 5 bases from V and 2 bases from J; bases unmatched to any gene: 15. The germline V gene encodes CDR1 SGHVS and CDR2 FQNEAQ. The CDR3 region has the DNA TGTGCCAGCAGCAAAGGGGTTGTTACTAGCGGGAACCCCTACGAGCAGTACTTC. As protein: CASSKGVVTSGNPYEQYF.

The V gene is TRBV9, the J gene TRBJ2-4; D may be TRBD1 (5 bases). This CDR3 contains 15 residues. The V end lost 0 bases, the J end lost 4 bases, and 11 bases lay between the germline ends. The germline V gene encodes CDR1 SGDLS and CDR2 YYNGEE. CDR3 region: CASSVGQGPKNIQYF. In DNA, the CDR3 is TGTGCCAGCAGCGTAGGGCAGGGCCCGAAAAACATTCAGTACTTC.

Within the sample, this clone is medium-sized. The V gene is TRBV29-1, the J gene TRBJ2-4; no definite D call. V lost 0 bases to trimming and J lost 0 bases, with 6 bases between them. CDR1 is SQVTM, CDR2 ANQGSEA, per germline. CDR3 length: 14 amino acids. CDR3 region: CSVEDRLAKNIQYF. In DNA, the CDR3 is TGCAGCGTTGAAGACAGACTAGCCAAAAACATTCAGTACTTC.

The rearrangement uses TRBV12-3 or TRBV12-4 and TRBJ2-3; D gene unclear. Trimming pared 5 bases from V and 5 bases from J, leaving 8 bases between. This CDR3 has 12 amino acids. CDR3 protein: CASSGFRDTQYF. CDR3 DNA: TGTGCCAGCAGTGGCTTTCGAGATACGCAGTATTTT.

The chain recombines TRBV9 with TRBJ1-6, with 9 bases that match TRBD1. The CDR3 runs 14 residues. Germline CDR1 is SGDLS and CDR2 is YYNGEE. Unmatched junction bases numbered 5, after V lost 4 bases and J lost 9 bases. For the CDR3, the DNA is TGTGCCAGCAGCACCGGACAGGGGCTTTCACCCCTCCACTTT. This encodes CASSTGQGLSPLHF.

The gene calls are TRBV28 and TRBJ2-1, with 7 bases identical to TRBD2. This CDR3 is built from 11 residues. The germline gives CDR1 MDHEN, CDR2 SYDVKM. Germline trimming cut 3 bases from V and 14 bases from J; bases unmatched to any gene: 4. The CDR3 is CASSLTGRKFF. The CDR3 bases are TGTGCCAGCAGTTTGACCGGGAGGAAGTTCTTC.

The chain recombines TRBV3-1 (or the pseudogene TRBV3-2) with TRBJ1-6; 7 nucleotides agree with TRBD1. J lost 13 bases, V lost 3 bases, and 6 bases had no gene match. The germline gives CDR1 LGHDT, CDR2 YNNKEL (reference sequence). CDR3 size: 13 residues. The CDR3 here is CASSQGDSGPLHF. CDR3 DNA sequence: TGTGCCAGCAGCCAGGGGGACAGCGGTCCCCTCCACTTT.

This chain links TRBV5-1 with TRBJ2-1; maybe TRBD2 (5 bases). Germline V gene sequence: CDR1 SGHRS, CDR2 YFSETQ. This CDR3 region has 16 residues. V dropped 0 bases and J dropped 0 bases, with 10 bases sitting between them. In DNA form, the CDR3 reads TGCGCCAGCAGCTTGGTTGTAGGGAGCTCCTACAATGAGCAGTTCTTC. Residues: CASSLVVGSSYNEQFF. Drawing the rest from reference TRBV5-1 and TRBJ2-1, the complete variable domain is KAGVTQTPRYLIKTRGQQVTLSCSPISGHRSVSWYQQTPGQGLQFLFEYFSETQRNKGNFPGRFSGRQFSNSRSEMNVSTLELGDSALYLCASSLVVGSSYNEQFFGPGTRLTVL.

This clone was recorded a few times. V gene TRBV14 combines with J gene TRBJ2-2; D might be TRBD1 (6 bases). The V end was cut by 3 bases, the J end by 3 bases, with 8 bases between. Germline lookup yields CDR1 SGHDN and CDR2 FVKESK. This CDR3 comprises 14 residues. The chain's CDR3 is CASSHQGYTGELFF. The DNA of the CDR3 is TGTGCCAGCAGCCATCAGGGGTACACCGGGGAGCTGTTTTTT.

The rearrangement joins TRBV20-1 to TRBJ1-5; D is unresolved. The CDR3 extends over 14 amino acids. Germline CDR1 is DFQATT and CDR2 is SNEGSKA (reference sequence). V lost 3 bases, J lost 3 bases, and 12 bases lay in between. For the CDR3, the DNA is TGCAGTGCTAGTATTGGCCAGTTCAATCAGCCCCAGCATTTT. Encoded protein: CSASIGQFNQPQHF.

J is TRBJ2-1 and V is TRBV14; D perhaps matches TRBD1 (5 bases). CDR3 length: 13 residues. Trimming cost V 4 bases and J 9 bases, with 13 bases left between them. Germline values: CDR1 SGHDN, CDR2 FVKESK. CDR3: CASSLQGYGEQFF. The CDR3 DNA is TGTGCCAGCAGCCTTCAGGGTTACGGTGAGCAGTTCTTC. The whole variable domain, remainder taken from reference TRBV14 and TRBJ2-1, is EAGVTQFPSHSVIEKGQTVTLRCDPISGHDNLYWYRRVMGKEIKFLLHFVKESKQDESGMPNNRFLAERTGGTYSTLKVQPAELEDSGVYFCASSLQGYGEQFFGPGTRLTVL.

The chain links TRBV25-1 to TRBJ2-1, with D possibly being TRBD2 (5 bases). Germline V lookup: CDR1 MGHDK, CDR2 SYGVNS. This CDR3 has 12 residues. Trimming left V 8 bases short and J 5 bases short, with 10 bases between. The CDR3 DNA reads as TGTGCCAGCGCGGACTCGAACAATGAGCAGTTCTTC. Encoded protein: CASADSNNEQFF.

This clone was picked up a small number of times. This chain connects TRBV29-1 to TRBJ2-5, with 10 nucleotides matching TRBD1. With V trimmed by 6 bases and J by 4 bases, 5 bases remained unmatched. The germline V gene encodes CDR1 SQVTM and CDR2 ANQGSEA. This CDR3 is built from 13 residues. The CDR3 sequence is CSVYDRGRETQYF. CDR3 nucleotides: TGCAGCGTCTACGACAGGGGGCGAGAGACCCAGTACTTC.

Note on this clone: The same CDR3 can be traced to other DNA sequences in this sample. The chain joins TRBV28 to TRBJ1-2; D call uncertain. The V gene lost 3 bases and the J gene lost 4 bases, with 9 bases spanning the gap. In germline, CDR1 is MDHEN, CDR2 SYDVKM. CDR3 length equals 13 residues. CDR3 coding DNA: TGTGCCAGCAGTTTGGTCACATCCTATGGCTACACCTTC. This encodes CASSLVTSYGYTF.

This clone was detected only a few times. The V gene is TRBV4-1, the J gene TRBJ2-1, with TRBD1 matching over 8 bases. The V gene's germline CDR1 is MGHRA and CDR2 YSYEKL. V shed 8 bases, J shed 9 bases, and the junction held 3 bases outside the gene matches. The CDR3 extends over 11 amino acids. CDR3 protein: CASAQGAEQFF. The CDR3 nucleotides are TGCGCCAGCGCCCAGGGGGCTGAGCAGTTCTTC.

The chain links TRBV28 to TRBJ1-6; possible D gene TRBD1, 5 bases. The CDR3 is 15 amino acids. CDR1 is MDHEN and CDR2 is SYDVKM in the germline V gene. The germline V and J ends were trimmed by 7 bases and 6 bases, with 16 bases remaining between them. In DNA, the CDR3 is TGTGCCAGCACAGTGACAGCCCAGGTTAATTCACCCCTCCACTTT. Its translation: CASTVTAQVNSPLHF.

This clone was counted between two and nine times. V is TRBV7-9 and J is TRBJ1-1; D is perhaps TRBD1 (5 bases). This CDR3 spans 13 amino acids. CDR1 is SEHNR, CDR2 FQNEAQ, per germline (reference sequence). The germline V and J ends were trimmed by 7 bases and 6 bases, with 15 bases remaining between them. CDR3 protein: CASMDTTTSEAFF. The CDR3 nucleotides are TGTGCCAGCATGGACACTACGACGTCTGAAGCTTTCTTT.

The chain links TRBV5-8 to TRBJ1-6, with 9 bases identical to TRBD1. Germline values: CDR1 SGHTS, CDR2 YDEGEE. J gave up 7 bases and V 0 bases, and 5 bases lay outside the gene matches. This CDR3 comprises 16 residues. The CDR3 spells CASSLADRGGNSPLHF. In DNA, the CDR3 is TGTGCCAGCAGCTTGGCGGACAGGGGTGGGAATTCACCCCTCCACTTT.

The chain joins TRBV7-3 to TRBJ2-2; the D gene is possibly TRBD2 (5 bases). Between the trimmed V and J ends, which lost 5 bases and 5 bases, there was a span of 12 bases. There are 14 residues in the CDR3. Germline V gives CDR1 SGHTA, CDR2 FQGTGA. In DNA form, the CDR3 reads TGTGCCAGCAGCCGCACCCGGGATACCGGGGAGCTGTTTTTT. It encodes CASSRTRDTGELFF.